This section outlines one TCR beta chain sequence together with its context. What it binds is unknown. The beta constant-region primer was an equimolar mix of two oligonucleotides covering TRBC1 and TRBC2. A 12-nucleotide UMI and the SP2 primer were added to the cDNA 3' end by oligonucleotide ligation. The ligated cDNA underwent four PCR rounds using SP2 and nested alpha and beta constant-region primers. Using its own MiXCR run on the UMI-ligation and nested PCR reads, TCRdb lists one record per CDR3 protein. The sample has around 160,000 distinct CDR3 sequences; about 17% are singletons. Trimming at V came to 4 bases and at J to 0 bases, leaving 3 bases not matched to a gene. Germline CDR1 KGHSH, CDR2 LQKENI. The CDR3 runs to 15 residues. This sample was included in a study of naive and memory T cell subsets. Findings of the study overall: Activation and differentiation may alter RNA-based TCR counts.

The clonotype comes from a human donor in good health. The chain couples TRBV18 to TRBJ1-5; 7 bases are shared with TRBD1. The sample taken for sequencing was naive CD4+ T cells from blood. CDR3 sequence reads: CASSRGQASNQPQHF. The CDR3 DNA is TGTGCCAGCTCACGAGGACAGGCTAGCAATCAGCCCCAGCATTTT. Filled out from reference TRBV18 and TRBJ1-5, the complete variable domain reads NAGVMQNPRHLVRRRGQEARLRCSPMKGHSHVYWYRQLPEEGLKFMVYLQKENIIDESGMPKERFSAEFPKEGPSILRIQQVVRGDSAAYFCASSRGQASNQPQHFGDGTRLSIL.